This TCR beta chain was sequenced in a study of blood T cell repertoires in COVID-19. Study-level information: Sites across the United States, Italy and Spain contributed samples from acute and convalescent COVID-19. Sources were T cells, B-cell-depleted T cells, or PBMCs; the material itself was cDNA or gDNA.

Methods used by the authors: Estimation of nucleated cell counts relied on the amplification of reference gene primers. Assay: immunoSEQ multiplex PCR; the TCRdb copy retains only in-frame clones and omits some. That table is the source of V, J and clone size, and D and trimming were worked out from the DNA. The data hold more than 200,000 clones, with 80% to 90% observed a single time. Seattle's enrolled individuals joined amid active infection and were then monitored longitudinally. Sequencing used peripheral blood. The receptor was isolated from a woman aged 80 or over with COVID-19, enrolled during active disease.

CDR3: CASSLDGRGNTEAFF. The CDR3 DNA reads TGTGCCAGCAGCTTAGACGGCAGGGGTAACACTGAAGCTTTCTTT. This rearrangement joins TRBV7-2 to TRBJ1-1, with D possibly TRBD1 on 6 matching bases. The CDR3 has 15 amino acids. Trimming took 1 base from V and 2 from J, leaving 11 bases between them. Germline assignment: CDR1 SGHTA and CDR2 FQGNSA.